One sample yielded the 3 T cell receptor beta chains listed below, sequenced in a study of shared clonotypes between healthy human individuals. Using immunoSEQ multiplex PCR, the repertoire was profiled, and TCRdb retains in-frame clones only, with some absent. The table includes about 580,000 clones, 95% to 98% detected once. Cells designated naive CD8 were CD45RO-negative and were positively selected for CCR7, with terminally differentiated effector memory CD45RA+ cells excluded. Sequencing input: naive CD8+ T cells sorted from blood. Every receptor here comes from a man aged 25-40 years in good health.

The chain carries TRBV30 and TRBJ1-1; D gene unclear. Germline V lookup: CDR1 GTSNPN, CDR2 SVGIG (reference sequence). V shed 0 bases and J shed 3 bases, with 11 bases lying between them. The CDR3 has 14 amino acids. The CDR3: CAWSVPGFHTEAFF. In DNA form, the CDR3 reads TGTGCCTGGAGTGTACCTGGGTTCCACACTGAAGCTTTCTTT.

This clone appeared a single time. This rearrangement joins TRBV4-1 to TRBJ2-7; 9 bases match TRBD2. The CDR3 has 15 residues. The germline V gene encodes CDR1 MGHRA and CDR2 YSYEKL. Losses at the gene ends were 2 bases for V and 3 bases for J; bases not matched to a gene: 5. DNA of the CDR3: TGCGCCAGCAGCCAATCGACTAGCGGACGCTACGAGCAGTACTTC. This codes for CASSQSTSGRYEQYF.

Points on this clone: Other DNA sequences in the same sample also yield this CDR3. V is TRBV7-9 and J is TRBJ2-1; D is uncertain. CDR1 and CDR2 from the germline V gene are SEHNR and FQNEAQ (reference sequence). The CDR3 is 12 residues long. Deletions cut 3 bases from V and 6 bases from J, with 6 bases between. The CDR3 loop is CASSFLGNEQFF. The CDR3, as DNA: TGTGCCAGCAGCTTTCTAGGCAATGAGCAGTTCTTC.